This paragraph covers one T cell receptor (beta chain) sequence. Its cognate antigen has yet to be identified. Nothing much larger sits one base from this clone, and base qualities are not available. In the paper's terms, the time point label means: baseline before first vaccination. Vaccinee samples were obtained from the UK trials COV001 and COV002, which included a single-blind randomized controlled phase 2/3 trial of AZD1222 (ChAdOx1 nCoV-19) in healthy adults. For TCRbeta chain sequencing, PBMC samples from trial participants were taken at day 0 and at day 28 after the second dose. This sample stems from a study of T cell responses to AZD1222 COVID-19 vaccine (dated by TCRdb to about 2021). Study-level background: AZD1222 recipients whose second dose came at about 4 weeks and those whose second dose came at about 12 weeks were combined into one group, since spike-specific TCR depth and breadth did not differ between the two schedules. TCR sequencing covered more than 230 trial participants: 207 given two doses of AZD1222 and 26 given two doses of MenACWY control vaccine. Trial participants were enrolled into age subgroups of 18-55, 56-69 and 70-plus years, which contained approximately 150, 28 and 58 TCR-sequenced participants, respectively.

General conclusions and limits of the study: Participants were mostly white British, with more females than males. The authors suggested clonal diversity may have been underestimated. Reportedly, close to half of the unique spike-specific TCRs recognized epitopes lying outside the regions that are mutated in the B.1.351 and B.1.1.7 variants. After two AZD1222 doses, spike-specific TCR breadth and depth were significantly higher than at day 0 and than in MenACWY recipients. Because no samples from the day 14 peak response were available, repertoires could be characterized only after the peak T cell response. Conclusions about previously exposed vaccinees were limited because only six AZD1222 recipients were SARS-CoV-2 seropositive at baseline. The vaccine-associated CD4 TCRs covered the entire spike protein, and the dominant responses fell in regions 160-218 and 743-854. The 56-69-year group was small, and its depth increase did not reach significance, likely because of low power.

Including cysteine and phenylalanine, the CDR3 has 16 amino acids. Of the read, only the CDR3 DNA is kept; its 48 bases are in frame from base 1. For CDR1 and CDR2, the germline V gene lists SGHAT and FQNNGV. Clipping removes 5 bases from V and 5 bases from J, with 8 as the unmatched junction base count. The CDR3 regions of human TCRbeta chains were subjected to immunosequencing. The authors processed their data as follows. Repertoire TCRs were matched against a reference library of SARS-CoV-2-specific TCRs generated with the MIRA antigen-specificity platform. Breadth was defined as the fraction of unique TCRs that were SARS-CoV-2-associated, and depth was defined as the fraction of total T cells that were SARS-CoV-2-associated. Each spike-specific TCR was assigned to its reactive spike region and to a CD4 or CD8 class using the MIRA data. Log10-transformed breadth and depth values were compared by one-way ANOVA with Sidak's multiple comparisons tests. Not all clones reach the TCRdb copy of this immuneACCESS table, which keeps in-frame sequences only. Checked studies attribute under half of the gap to unresolved V genes and leave the rest unexplained. Clone size and V and J calls were adopted from that table, with D and trimming inferred from the DNA. Within this sample are about 170,000 clones, with roughly 92% of them counted one time only. The ten biggest clones cover around 1.5% of the sample.

Recombination linked TRBV11-2 to TRBJ1-4, with 10 central nucleotides matching TRBD1. The source was peripheral blood, collected on day 0 of AZD1222 vaccination. The origin of this receptor is an adult in good health. The CDR3 is CASSHRTGGLNEKLFF. The nucleotide sequence is given as TGTGCCAGCAGCCATCGGACAGGGGGATTAAATGAAAAACTGTTTTTT. Reference TRBV11-2 and TRBJ1-4 proteins supply the regions before and after the CDR3; the full variable domain is: EAGVAQSPRYKIIEKRQSVAFWCNPISGHATLYWYQQILGQGPKLLIQFQNNGVVDDSQLPKDRFSAERLKGVDSTLKIQPAKLEDSAVYLCASSHRTGGLNEKLFFGSGTQLSVL.